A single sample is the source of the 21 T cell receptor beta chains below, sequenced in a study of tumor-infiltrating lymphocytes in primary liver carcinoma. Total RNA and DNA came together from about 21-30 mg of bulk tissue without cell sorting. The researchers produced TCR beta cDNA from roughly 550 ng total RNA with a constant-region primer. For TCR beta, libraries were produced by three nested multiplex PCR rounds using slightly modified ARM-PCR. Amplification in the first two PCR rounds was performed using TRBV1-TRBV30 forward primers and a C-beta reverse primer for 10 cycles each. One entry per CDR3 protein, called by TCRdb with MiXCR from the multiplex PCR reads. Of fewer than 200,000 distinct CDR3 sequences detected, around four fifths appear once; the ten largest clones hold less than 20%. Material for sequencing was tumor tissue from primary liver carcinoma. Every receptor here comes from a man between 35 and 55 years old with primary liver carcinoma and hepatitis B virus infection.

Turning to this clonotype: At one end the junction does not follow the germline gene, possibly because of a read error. The CDR3 region has the DNA TGTGCCAGTAGCGTAGGTGGGCCTGGGACACTTAACTCTGAGGCCAACGTCCTGACTTTC. Translating gives CASSVGGPGTLNSEANVLTF. The chain couples TRBV9 to TRBJ2-6; D is perhaps TRBD1 (6 bases). The CDR3 runs 20 residues. CDR1 and CDR2 from the germline V gene are SGDLS and YYNGEE.

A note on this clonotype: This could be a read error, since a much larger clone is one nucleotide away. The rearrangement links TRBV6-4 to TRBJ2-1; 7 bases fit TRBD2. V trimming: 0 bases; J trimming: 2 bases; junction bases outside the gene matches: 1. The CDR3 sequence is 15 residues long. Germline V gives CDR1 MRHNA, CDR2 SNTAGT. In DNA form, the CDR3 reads TGTGCCAGCAGTGACTCGGGGGGGACCTACAATGAGCAGTTCTTC. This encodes CASSDSGGTYNEQFF.

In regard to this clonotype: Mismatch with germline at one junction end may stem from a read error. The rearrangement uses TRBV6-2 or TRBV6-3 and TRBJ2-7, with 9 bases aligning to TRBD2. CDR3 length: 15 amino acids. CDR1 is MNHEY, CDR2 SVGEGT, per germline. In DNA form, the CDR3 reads TGTGCCAGCAGCACTCCGACTAGCGGAAGGAACGAGCAGCACTTC. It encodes CASSTPTSGRNEQHF.

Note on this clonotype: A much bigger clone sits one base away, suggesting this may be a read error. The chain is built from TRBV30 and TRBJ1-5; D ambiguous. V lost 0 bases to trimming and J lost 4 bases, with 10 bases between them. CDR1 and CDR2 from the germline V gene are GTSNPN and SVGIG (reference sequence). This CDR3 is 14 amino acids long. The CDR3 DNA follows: TGTGCCTGGAGTGTACGGGAATGGAATCAGCCCCAGCATTTT. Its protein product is CAWSVREWNQPQHF. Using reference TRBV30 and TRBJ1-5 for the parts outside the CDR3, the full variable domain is SQTIHQWPATLVQPVGSPLSLECTVEGTSNPNLYWYRQAAGRGLQLLFYSVGIGQISSEVPQNLSASRPQDRQFILSSKKLLLSDSGFYLCAWSVREWNQPQHFGDGTRLSIL.

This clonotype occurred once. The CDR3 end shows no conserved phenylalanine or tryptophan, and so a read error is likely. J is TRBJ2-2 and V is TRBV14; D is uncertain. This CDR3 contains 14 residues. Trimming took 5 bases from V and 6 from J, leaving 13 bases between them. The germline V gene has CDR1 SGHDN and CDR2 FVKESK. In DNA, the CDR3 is TGTGCCAGCAGCACAAACCAGTGGGCCGGGGAGCTGTTTTCT. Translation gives CASSTNQWAGELFS.

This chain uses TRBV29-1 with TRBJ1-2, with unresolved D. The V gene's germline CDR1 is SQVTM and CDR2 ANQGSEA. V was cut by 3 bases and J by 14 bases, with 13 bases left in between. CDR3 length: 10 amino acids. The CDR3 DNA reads TGCAGCGTTGACCACTATGGCCATACCTTC. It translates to CSVDHYGHTF.

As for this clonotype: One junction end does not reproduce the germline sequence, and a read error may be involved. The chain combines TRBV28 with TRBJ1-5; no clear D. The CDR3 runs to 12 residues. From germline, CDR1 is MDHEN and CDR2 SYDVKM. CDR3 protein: CASRFPGGPQHF. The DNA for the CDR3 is TGTGCCAGCCGTTTTCCCGGTGGGCCCCAGCATTTT. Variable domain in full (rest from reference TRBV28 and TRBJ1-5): DVKVTQSSRYLVKRTGEKVFLECVQDMDHENMFWYRQDPGLGLRLIYFSYDVKMKEKGDIPEGYSVSREKKERFSLILESASTNQTSMYLCASRFPGGPQHFGDGTRLSIL.

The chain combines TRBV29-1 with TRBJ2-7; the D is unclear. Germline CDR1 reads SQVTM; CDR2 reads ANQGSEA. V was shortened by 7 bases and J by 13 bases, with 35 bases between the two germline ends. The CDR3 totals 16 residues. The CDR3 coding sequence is TGCAGCGCCATGACATCTTGGACCGACACTCCCTATGAGTACTACTTC. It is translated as CSAMTSWTDTPYEYYF.

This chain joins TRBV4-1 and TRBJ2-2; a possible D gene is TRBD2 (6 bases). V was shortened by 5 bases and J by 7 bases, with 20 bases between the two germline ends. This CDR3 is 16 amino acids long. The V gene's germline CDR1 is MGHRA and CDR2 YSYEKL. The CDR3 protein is CASSYDGGRWGGELFF. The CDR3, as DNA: TGCGCCAGCAGCTACGATGGGGGGAGATGGGGCGGGGAGCTGTTTTTT.

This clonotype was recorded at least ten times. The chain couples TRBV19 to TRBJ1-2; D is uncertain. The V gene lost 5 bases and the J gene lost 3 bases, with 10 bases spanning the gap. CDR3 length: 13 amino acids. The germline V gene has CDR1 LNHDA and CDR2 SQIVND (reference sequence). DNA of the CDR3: TGTGCCAGTAGTGAGGGTCCGTACTATGGCTACACCTTC. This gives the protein CASSEGPYYGYTF. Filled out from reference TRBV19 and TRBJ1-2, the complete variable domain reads DGGITQSPKYLFRKEGQNVTLSCEQNLNHDAMYWYRQDPGQGLRLIYYSQIVNDFQKGDIAEGYSVSREKKESFPLTVTSAQKNPTAFYLCASSEGPYYGYTFGSGTRLTVV.

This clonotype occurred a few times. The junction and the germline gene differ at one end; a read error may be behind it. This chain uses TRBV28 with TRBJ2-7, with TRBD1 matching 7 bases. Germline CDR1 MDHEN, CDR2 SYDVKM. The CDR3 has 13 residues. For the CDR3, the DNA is TGTACCAGCAGTTTACAGGGGCCCGTGGGCCAGTACTTC. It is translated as CTSSLQGPVGQYF. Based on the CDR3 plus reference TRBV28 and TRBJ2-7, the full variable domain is DVKVTQSSRYLVKRTGEKVFLECVQDMDHENMFWYRQDPGLGLRLIYFSYDVKMKEKGDIPEGYSVSREKKERFSLILESASTNQTSMYLCTSSLQGPVGQYFGPGTRLTVT.

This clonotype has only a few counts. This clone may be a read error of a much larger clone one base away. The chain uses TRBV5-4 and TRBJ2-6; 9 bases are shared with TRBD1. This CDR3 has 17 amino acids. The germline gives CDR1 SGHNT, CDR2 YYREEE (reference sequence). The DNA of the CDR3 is TGTACCAGCAGCTCAACACCGGGACAGGGTGGGGCCAACGTCCTGACTTTC. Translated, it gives CTSSSTPGQGGANVLTF.

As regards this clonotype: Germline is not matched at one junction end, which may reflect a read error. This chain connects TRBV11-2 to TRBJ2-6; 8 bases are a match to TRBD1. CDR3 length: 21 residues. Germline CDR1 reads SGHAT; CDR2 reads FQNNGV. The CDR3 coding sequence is TGTGCTAGCAGCATGGGCGGAGACAGGGGCATTTCCCTCTCTGTGGCCAACGTCCTGACTTTC. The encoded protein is CASSMGGDRGISLSVANVLTF.

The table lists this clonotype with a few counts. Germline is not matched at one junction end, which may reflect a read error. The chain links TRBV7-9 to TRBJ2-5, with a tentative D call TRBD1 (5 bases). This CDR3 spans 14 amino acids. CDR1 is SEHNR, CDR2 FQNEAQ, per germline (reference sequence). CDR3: CVSSLSREEETQYF. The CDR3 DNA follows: TGTGTCAGCAGCTTATCCAGGGAAGAAGAGACCCAGTACTTC.

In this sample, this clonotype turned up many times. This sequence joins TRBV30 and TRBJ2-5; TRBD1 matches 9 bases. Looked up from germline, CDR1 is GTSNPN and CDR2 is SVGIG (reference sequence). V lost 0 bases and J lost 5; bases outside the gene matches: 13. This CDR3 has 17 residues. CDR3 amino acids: CAWSVRGDRVFGETQYF. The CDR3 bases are TGTGCCTGGAGTGTACGGGGGGACAGGGTGTTTGGGGAGACCCAGTACTTC.

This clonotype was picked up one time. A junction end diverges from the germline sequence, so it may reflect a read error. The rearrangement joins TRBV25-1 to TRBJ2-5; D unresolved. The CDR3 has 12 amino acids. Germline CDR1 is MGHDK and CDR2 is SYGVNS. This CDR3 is CASSLNSEAQYF. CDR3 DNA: TGCGCCAGCAGTCTAAACTCAGAGGCCCAGTACTTC.

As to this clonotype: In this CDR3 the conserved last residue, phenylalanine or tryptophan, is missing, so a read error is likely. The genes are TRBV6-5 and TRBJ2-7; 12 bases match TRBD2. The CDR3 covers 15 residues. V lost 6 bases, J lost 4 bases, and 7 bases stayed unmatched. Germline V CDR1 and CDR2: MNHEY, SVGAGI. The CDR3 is CASRYRLAGEYEQYI. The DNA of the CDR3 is TGTGCCAGCAGATACCGACTAGCGGGAGAGTACGAGCAGTACATC.

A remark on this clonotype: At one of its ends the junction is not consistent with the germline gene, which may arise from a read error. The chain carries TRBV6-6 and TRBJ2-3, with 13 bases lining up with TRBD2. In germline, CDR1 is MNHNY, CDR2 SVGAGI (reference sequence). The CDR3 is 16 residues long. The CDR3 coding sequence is TGTGACACCCGACTAGCGGGAGGTCCCCGCACAGATACTCAGTATTTT. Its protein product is CDTRLAGGPRTDTQYF.

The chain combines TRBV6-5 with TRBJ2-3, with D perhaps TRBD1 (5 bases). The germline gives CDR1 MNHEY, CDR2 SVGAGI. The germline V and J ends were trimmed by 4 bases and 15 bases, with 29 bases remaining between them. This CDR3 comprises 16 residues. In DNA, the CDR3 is TGTGCCAGCAGTTTAACCGAGACAGACACCGCAGATACGAAATATTTT. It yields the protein CASSLTETDTADTKYF.

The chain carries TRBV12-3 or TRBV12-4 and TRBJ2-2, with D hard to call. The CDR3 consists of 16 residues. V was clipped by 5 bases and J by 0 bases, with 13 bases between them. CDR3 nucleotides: TGTGCCAGCAGTCCCCAGTGGCGGACGAACACCGGGGAGCTGTTTTTT. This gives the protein CASSPQWRTNTGELFF.

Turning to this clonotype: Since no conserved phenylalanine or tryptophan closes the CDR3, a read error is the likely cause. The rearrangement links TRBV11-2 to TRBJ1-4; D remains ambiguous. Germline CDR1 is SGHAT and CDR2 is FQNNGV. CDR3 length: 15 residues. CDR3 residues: CASSLGIGINEKLFI. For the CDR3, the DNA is TGTGCCAGCAGCTTAGGAATAGGGATTAATGAAAAGCTGTTTATT.